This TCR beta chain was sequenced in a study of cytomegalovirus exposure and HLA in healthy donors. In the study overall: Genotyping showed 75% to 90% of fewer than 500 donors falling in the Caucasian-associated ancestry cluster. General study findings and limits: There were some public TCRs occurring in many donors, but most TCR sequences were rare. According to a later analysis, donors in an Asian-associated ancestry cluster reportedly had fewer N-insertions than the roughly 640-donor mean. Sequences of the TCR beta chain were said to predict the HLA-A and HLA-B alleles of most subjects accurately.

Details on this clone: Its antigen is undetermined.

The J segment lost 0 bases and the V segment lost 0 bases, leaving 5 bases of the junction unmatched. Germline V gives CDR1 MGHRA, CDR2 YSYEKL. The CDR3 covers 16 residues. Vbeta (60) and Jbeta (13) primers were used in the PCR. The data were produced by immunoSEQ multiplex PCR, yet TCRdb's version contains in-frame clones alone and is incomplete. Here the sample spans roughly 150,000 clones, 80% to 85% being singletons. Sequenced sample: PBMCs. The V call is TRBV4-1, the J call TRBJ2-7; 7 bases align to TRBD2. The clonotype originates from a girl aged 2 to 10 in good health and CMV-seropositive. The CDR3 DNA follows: TGCGCCAGCAGCCAAGATCGGGGGGTTAGCTCCTACGAGCAGTACTTC. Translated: CASSQDRGVSSYEQYF.